This T cell receptor beta chain stems from a study of blood T cell repertoires in COVID-19. On the study more broadly: The United States, Italy and Spain were the sources of the acute and convalescent COVID-19 samples. From T cells, B-cell-depleted T cells, or PBMCs came the material, which was cDNA or gDNA.

Original processing methods: The assay estimated nucleated cells by amplifying reference gene primers. Measured with immunoSEQ multiplex PCR; TCRdb has only the in-frame clones, and not every one. The DNA gave D and trimming, while V, J and clone size come from that table. The sample carries about 110,000 clones, around 80% recorded once. Germline CDR1 is SEHNR and CDR2 is FQNEAQ (reference sequence). V lost 3 bases to trimming and J lost 4 bases; unmatched junction nucleotides: 10. CDR3 size: 17 residues. The V and J genes are TRBV7-9 and TRBJ2-1, with 9 bases matching TRBD2. The sequencing sample was made of peripheral blood. The sequence was obtained from an older woman with acute or convalescent COVID-19. CDR3 region: CASSFSSGINQYNEQFF. In DNA, the CDR3 is TGTGCCAGCAGCTTCTCTAGCGGGATTAACCAATACAATGAGCAGTTCTTC.